This T cell receptor (beta chain) was recorded in a study of T cell repertoires in cytomegalovirus infection. Study information: Signatures in public TCR beta sequences pointed to both CMV infection and matching HLA type.

General observations from the study: HLA-C-restricted CMV-specific TCR beta clonotypes prevailed in the ex vivo response. Individuals carrying CMV plus the relevant HLA were identified by cumulative frequency of public TCR beta families.

MiXCR, applied by TCRdb to the reads, yields one record per CDR3 protein. This sample has about 920,000 distinct CDR3 sequences, with roughly 31% found just once. Germline CDR1 MNHNS, CDR2 SASEGT. Trimming took 1 base from V and 3 from J, leaving 21 bases between them. This CDR3 region has 18 residues. Points on this clonotype: Its antigen remains unknown.

The chain combines TRBV6-1 with TRBJ2-5; the D is unclear. The sequenced sample was cultured CD8+ T cells from PBMCs, obtained from culture after CMV antigen stimulation. The origin of this receptor is a human donor in good health (CMV status not recorded). Some clones in this sample may be carry-over from other donors' samples. Here the CDR3 reads CASSEVFGWERIEETQYF. The CDR3 coding sequence is TGTGCCAGCAGTGAAGTATTCGGATGGGAACGGATTGAAGAGACCCAGTACTTC.